What follows is one TCR beta chain and its context. This sample was taken from a study of blood T cell repertoires in COVID-19. Background on the study: PBMCs, B-cell-depleted T cells, or T cells provided the cDNA or gDNA that made up the material.

Recruits, aged about 18 to 89 years, lived in under 25 US areas. As handled by the study authors: Using reference gene primer amplification, nucleated cell counts were estimated. Using immunoSEQ multiplex PCR, the repertoire was profiled, and TCRdb retains in-frame clones only, with some absent. From that table come the V and J calls and clone size; the DNA was used to work out D and trimming. Of 250,000 to 300,000 clones in the sample, roughly 90% are singletons; the top ten hold 1.1%. Sequencing input: PBMCs or T cells enriched from blood (not recorded which). This TCR was recovered from a young woman who had recovered from COVID-19.

CDR3 DNA: TGTGCCAGCAGTTTCTCTAGCGGGGGATTCTACAATGAGCAGTTCTTC. This codes for CASSFSSGGFYNEQFF. V is TRBV27 and J is TRBJ2-1, with 10 bases matching TRBD2. Germline CDR1 reads MNHEY; CDR2 reads SMNVEV (reference sequence). V was clipped by 3 bases and J by 3 bases; unmatched bases: 5. The CDR3 covers 16 residues.